Listed below are T cell receptor beta chains from one sample, sequenced in a study of control samples from healthy donors and cancer patients. Here immunoSEQ multiplex PCR was the method, and the copy in TCRdb shows in-frame clones only, minus some. This table has fewer than 200,000 clones, about 87% appearing once. Material: blood. The receptor set was obtained from a man aged 30 to 45 in good health. CDR3s include the opening cysteine and the closing phenylalanine or tryptophan. Each record gives: V gene, clone size, D gene, J gene, CDR3 DNA, CDR3 protein. D genes are given only for firm matches. The size of a clone is reported for some rows only, either as once, few or many, or as a class for expanded clones.

V gene: TRBV4-1
clone size: .
D gene: .
J gene: TRBJ2-7
CDR3 DNA: TGCGCCAGCAGCCAAGAGAAACCCATGGCGTACGAGCAGTACTTC
CDR3 protein: CASSQEKPMAYEQYF

V gene: TRBV7-8
clone size: .
D gene: .
J gene: TRBJ2-7
CDR3 DNA: TGTGCCAGCAGCCCGAGGACTATCCCCTCCTACGAGCAGTACTTC
CDR3 protein: CASSPRTIPSYEQYF

V gene: TRBV6-5
clone size: .
D gene: .
J gene: TRBJ2-1
CDR3 DNA: TGTGCCAGCACTTCCCCACGGGGTCTCAATGAGCAGTTCTTC
CDR3 protein: CASTSPRGLNEQFF

V gene: TRBV7-3
clone size: .
D gene: TRBD1
J gene: TRBJ2-2
CDR3 DNA: TGTGCCAGCAGCCCGACAGGGTCGGACACCGGGGAGCTGTTTTTT
CDR3 protein: CASSPTGSDTGELFF

V gene: TRBV11-2
clone size: .
D gene: TRBD1
J gene: TRBJ2-3
CDR3 DNA: TGTGCCAGCAGCTTAGGGCGGACAGGGAAAGATACGCAGTATTTT
CDR3 protein: CASSLGRTGKDTQYF

V gene: TRBV13
clone size: .
D gene: .
J gene: TRBJ2-1
CDR3 DNA: TGTGCCAGCAGCTTAGGCCGGGTGAATGAGCAGTTCTTC
CDR3 protein: CASSLGRVNEQFF

V gene: TRBV10-3
clone size: .
D gene: .
J gene: TRBJ2-1
CDR3 DNA: TGTGCCATCGTCGGCGAGGGAGGGGGGAATGAGCAGTTCTTC
CDR3 protein: CAIVGEGGGNEQFF

V gene: TRBV27
clone size: once
D gene: TRBD2
J gene: TRBJ2-5
CDR3 DNA: TGTGCCAGCAGTCGTCACCAGTTAGGTAGCGGGGGAGAGACCCAGTACTTC
CDR3 protein: CASSRHQLGSGGETQYF

V gene: TRBV6-5
clone size: .
D gene: TRBD1
J gene: TRBJ2-7
CDR3 DNA: TGTGCCAGCAGTTATTTAAAGGGGGCCCATTCTTACGAGCAGTACTTC
CDR3 protein: CASSYLKGAHSYEQYF

V gene: TRBV24-1
clone size: few
D gene: TRBD1
J gene: TRBJ1-5
CDR3 DNA: TGTGCCACCAGTGATTTCCGCCCGGGACAGCAATCTAATCAGCCCCAGCATTTT
CDR3 protein: CATSDFRPGQQSNQPQHF

V gene: TRBV5-1
clone size: .
D gene: .
J gene: TRBJ2-3
CDR3 DNA: TGCGCCAGCAGCTTGGGAGGGGGAGGCACAGATACGCAGTATTTT
CDR3 protein: CASSLGGGGTDTQYF

V gene: TRBV7-9
clone size: few
D gene: .
J gene: TRBJ2-5
CDR3 DNA: TGTGCCAGCAGCTCTACCTCCCGAGATCCAAAAGAGACCCAGTACTTC
CDR3 protein: CASSSTSRDPKETQYF

V gene: TRBV11-2
clone size: .
D gene: .
J gene: TRBJ1-6
CDR3 DNA: TGTGCCAGCAGCTTAGAGCCGACGGCTGCCCTCCACTTT
CDR3 protein: CASSLEPTAALHF

V gene: TRBV28
clone size: few
D gene: TRBD1
J gene: TRBJ1-1
CDR3 DNA: TGTGCCAGCAGGCCGGCTGGGGACAGGGGGGATTGGGAGAACACTGAAGCTTTCTTT
CDR3 protein: CASRPAGDRGDWENTEAFF

V gene: TRBV7-8
clone size: .
D gene: .
J gene: TRBJ2-3
CDR3 DNA: TGTGCCAGCAGCTTATATGGATCCGCCAGGATGGCAGATACGCAGTATTTT
CDR3 protein: CASSLYGSARMADTQYF

V gene: TRBV7-9
clone size: few
D gene: .
J gene: TRBJ1-2
CDR3 DNA: TGTGCCAGCAGCCAAAGCGGGTCCAGCGGAAGCTATGGCTACACCTTC
CDR3 protein: CASSQSGSSGSYGYTF

V gene: TRBV19
clone size: once
D gene: TRBD1
J gene: TRBJ2-5
CDR3 DNA: TGTGCCAGTAGTAGGACAGGGCGGGAAGAGACCCAGTACTTC
CDR3 protein: CASSRTGREETQYF

V gene: TRBV9
clone size: .
D gene: TRBD1
J gene: TRBJ1-6
CDR3 DNA: TGTGCCAGCAGCGTAGGGGACAGGCATTCACCCCTCCACTTT
CDR3 protein: CASSVGDRHSPLHF

V gene: TRBV7-9
clone size: .
D gene: .
J gene: TRBJ2-4
CDR3 DNA: TGTGCCATAAATACAAGGGGGAACATTCAGTACTTC
CDR3 protein: CAINTRGNIQYF

V gene: TRBV7-8
clone size: .
D gene: TRBD1
J gene: TRBJ1-4
CDR3 DNA: TGTGCCAGCGGCCGGACAGGGGATAAACTGTTTTTT
CDR3 protein: CASGRTGDKLFF

V gene: TRBV6-5
clone size: .
D gene: .
J gene: TRBJ2-5
CDR3 DNA: TGTGCCAGCAGTTATGGAAGGGGGGGAGTGGAGACCCAGTACTTC
CDR3 protein: CASSYGRGGVETQYF

V gene: TRBV6-5
clone size: .
D gene: TRBD1
J gene: TRBJ2-3
CDR3 DNA: TGTGCCAGCAGTTCCGCCGGGACAGGGACGACAGATACGCAGTATTTT
CDR3 protein: CASSSAGTGTTDTQYF

V gene: TRBV3-1/TRBV3-2
clone size: .
D gene: TRBD2
J gene: TRBJ2-7
CDR3 DNA: TGTGCCAGCAGCCGGACTAGCGGGATTTACGAGCAGTACTTC
CDR3 protein: CASSRTSGIYEQYF

V gene: TRBV7-6
clone size: .
D gene: .
J gene: TRBJ2-5
CDR3 DNA: TGTGCCAGCAGCTTCGGACATACCCTTAGGGAGACCCAGTACTTC
CDR3 protein: CASSFGHTLRETQYF